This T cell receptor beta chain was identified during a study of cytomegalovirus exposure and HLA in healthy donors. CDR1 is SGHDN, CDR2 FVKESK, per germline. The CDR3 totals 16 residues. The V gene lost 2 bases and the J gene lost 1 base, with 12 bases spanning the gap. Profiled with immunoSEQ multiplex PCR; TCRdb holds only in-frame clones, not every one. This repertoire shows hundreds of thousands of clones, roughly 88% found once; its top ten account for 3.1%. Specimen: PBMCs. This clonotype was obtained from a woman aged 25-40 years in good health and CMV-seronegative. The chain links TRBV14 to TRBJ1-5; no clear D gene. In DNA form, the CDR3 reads TGTGCCAGCAGCCAATGCCGGCGGCTGAGCAATCAGCCCCAGCATTTT. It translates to CASSQCRRLSNQPQHF. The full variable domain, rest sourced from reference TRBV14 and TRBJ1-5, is EAGVTQFPSHSVIEKGQTVTLRCDPISGHDNLYWYRRVMGKEIKFLLHFVKESKQDESGMPNNRFLAERTGGTYSTLKVQPAELEDSGVYFCASSQCRRLSNQPQHFGDGTRLSIL.